This TCR beta chain was observed in a study of blood T cell repertoires in COVID-19. Study as a whole: The study drew acute and convalescent COVID-19 samples from the United States, Italy and Spain. The cDNA or gDNA used as material had been derived from T cells, B-cell-depleted T cells, or PBMCs.

The CDR3 sequence is 16 residues long. V shed 1 base and J 1 base; nucleotides not matched to a gene: 4. The germline V gene has CDR1 SNHLY and CDR2 FYNNEI. The authors' processing: Amplification of reference gene primers was used by the study to estimate nucleated cell counts. The data were produced by immunoSEQ multiplex PCR, yet TCRdb's version contains in-frame clones alone and is incomplete. D and trimming were read from the DNA, whereas the V and J calls and clone size are those reported in that table. This sample has some 350,000 clones, with around 87% found just once. The Seattle site enrolled patients during active infection and followed them longitudinally.

This TCR was sampled from a woman aged 45-59 years with COVID-19, enrolled during active disease. Input material: peripheral blood. J is TRBJ2-5 and V is TRBV2, with 9 bases that match TRBD1. In DNA, the CDR3 is TGTGCCAGCAGTGAAGGAATGGACAGGGGCCAAGAGACCCAGTACTTC. Residues: CASSEGMDRGQETQYF.